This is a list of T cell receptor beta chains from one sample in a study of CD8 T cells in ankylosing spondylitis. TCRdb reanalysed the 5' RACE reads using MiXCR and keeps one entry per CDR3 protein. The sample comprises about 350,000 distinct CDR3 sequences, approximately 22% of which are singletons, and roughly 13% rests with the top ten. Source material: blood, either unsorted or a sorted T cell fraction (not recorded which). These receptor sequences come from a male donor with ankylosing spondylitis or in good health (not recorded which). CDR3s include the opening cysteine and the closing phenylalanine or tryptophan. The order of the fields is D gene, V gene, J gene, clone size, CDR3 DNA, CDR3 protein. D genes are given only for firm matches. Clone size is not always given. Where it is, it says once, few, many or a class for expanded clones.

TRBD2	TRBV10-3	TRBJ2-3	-	TGTGCCATCAGTGAGTCGAGAGCGGGGGGGCGCGATACGCAGTATTTT	CAISESRAGGRDTQYF
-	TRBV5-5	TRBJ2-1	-	TGTGCCAGCAGCTGGGCTTACAGTAGCTCCTACAATGAGCAGTTCTTC	CASSWAYSSSYNEQFF
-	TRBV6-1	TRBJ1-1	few	TGTGCCAGCAGTCGGACATCGCGGGACACTGAAGCTTTCTTT	CASSRTSRDTEAFF
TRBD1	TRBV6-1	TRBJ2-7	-	TGTGCCAGCAGTAGGGGACAGGGAGGTGTCGAGCAGTACTTC	CASSRGQGGVEQYF
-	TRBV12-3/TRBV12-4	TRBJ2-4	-	TGTGCCAGCAGTTCAGAGGACTCCACAGCGGGCATTCAGTACTTC	CASSSEDSTAGIQYF
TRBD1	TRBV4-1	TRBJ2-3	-	TGCGCCAGCAGCCAAGAGGCTTGGACAGGGGACACAGATACGCAGTATTTT	CASSQEAWTGDTDTQYF
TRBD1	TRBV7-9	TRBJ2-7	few	TGTGCCAGCAGCCCGGACAGGGTCCACGAGCAGTACTTC	CASSPDRVHEQYF
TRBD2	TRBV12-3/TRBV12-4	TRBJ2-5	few	TGTGCCAGCAGTTTGGAGGTGACTAGCCGGGAGACCCAGTACTTC	CASSLEVTSRETQYF
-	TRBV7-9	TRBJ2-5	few	TGTGCCAGCAGCCCAGGGTGGGGTGTCCAAGAGACCCAGTACTTC	CASSPGWGVQETQYF
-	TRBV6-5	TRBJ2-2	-	TGTGCCAGCAGTTACGAAGGAAGGGGGGCCGGGGAGCTGTTTTTT	CASSYEGRGAGELFF
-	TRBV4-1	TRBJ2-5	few	TGCGCCAGCAGCCAAGGAGGATTAGTCGGGGAGACCCAGTACTTC	CASSQGGLVGETQYF
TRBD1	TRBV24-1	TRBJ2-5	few	TGTGCCACCAGTGATTCTGGGACAGGGGCGTTTGGGGAGACCCAGTACTTC	CATSDSGTGAFGETQYF
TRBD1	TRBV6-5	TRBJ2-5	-	TGTGCCAGCAGTTTCGGACAGGGTGGGGAGACCCAGTACTTC	CASSFGQGGETQYF
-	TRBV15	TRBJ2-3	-	TGTGCCACCACCACGAAGAAGACGGGAGATACGCAGTATTTT	CATTTKKTGDTQYF
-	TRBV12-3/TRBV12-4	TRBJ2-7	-	TGTGCCAGCAGTTTTCGGGACACCGCCCACGAGCAGTACTTC	CASSFRDTAHEQYF
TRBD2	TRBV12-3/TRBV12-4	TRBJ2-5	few	TGTGCCAGCAGGTCTATCGCTAGCGGGGTGGAGACCCAGTACTTC	CASRSIASGVETQYF